The clone carrying this T cell receptor (beta chain) was found once. This specimen comes from a study of blood T cell repertoires in COVID-19. About the study: Specimens from acute and convalescent COVID-19 originated in the United States, Italy and Spain. Sources were T cells, B-cell-depleted T cells, or PBMCs; the material itself was cDNA or gDNA.

The germline V gene encodes CDR1 MNHEY and CDR2 SVGEGT. The CDR3 sequence is 15 residues long. Trimming stripped 2 bases from V and 3 bases from J, with 10 bases between. Original processing methods: From reference gene primer amplification, estimates of nucleated cell counts were derived. Libraries were prepared by immunoSEQ multiplex PCR; TCRdb keeps only in-frame clonotypes and omits some of them. D and trimming were read from the DNA, whereas the V and J calls and clone size are those reported in that table. Among fewer than 250,000 clones listed, less than 90% were seen once. The chain recombines TRBV6-2 or TRBV6-3 with TRBJ2-2; unclear D gene. The receptor was derived from a man in his 70s with acute or convalescent COVID-19. Sequencing used peripheral blood. The CDR3 DNA reads as TGTGCCAGCAGTTACGATCCGGGTCACACCGGGGAGCTGTTTTTT. Translated, it gives CASSYDPGHTGELFF.